These 3 T cell receptor beta chains were sequenced from one sample in a study of blood T cell repertoires in COVID-19. Assay: immunoSEQ multiplex PCR; the TCRdb copy retains only in-frame clones and omits some. There are about 120,000 clones in the sample; over 75% occur only once, and 5% to 8% lies in the top ten. The sequenced material came from peripheral blood. The receptors originated from a man at least 80 years old with active or convalescent COVID-19.

The chain joins TRBV29-1 to TRBJ2-5; 8 bases are a match to TRBD2. CDR3 size: 14 residues. The V gene's germline CDR1 is SQVTM and CDR2 ANQGSEA. The ends lost 4 bases at V and 2 bases at J; junction bases unmatched: 6. CDR3 amino acids: CSVGLSGRQETQYF. The CDR3, as DNA: TGCAGCGTTGGGTTGAGCGGGAGACAAGAGACCCAGTACTTC.

The rearrangement joins TRBV2 to TRBJ1-2; the match to TRBD1 covers 7 bases. The germline V gene has CDR1 SNHLY and CDR2 FYNNEI. The CDR3 consists of 16 residues. Germline trimming cut 0 bases from V and 1 base from J; bases unmatched to any gene: 5. CDR3 amino acids: CASSEAAGGVNYGYTF. For the CDR3, the DNA is TGTGCCAGCAGTGAAGCAGCAGGGGGAGTTAACTATGGCTACACCTTC.

The V gene is TRBV7-3, the J gene TRBJ2-2; 12 nucleotides line up with TRBD2. The V gene's germline CDR1 is SGHTA and CDR2 FQGTGA. This CDR3 region has 15 residues. V shed 4 bases and J 8 bases; nucleotides not matched to a gene: 5. The CDR3 DNA reads TGTGCCAGCAGCTCTCCCGGACTAGCGGGGGGGGAGCTGTTTTTT. It yields the protein CASSSPGLAGGELFF.